Listed here is a single T cell receptor (beta chain). The sample originates from a study of cytomegalovirus exposure and HLA in healthy donors. The germline CDR1 and CDR2 sequences are LNHDA and SQIVND (reference sequence). The CDR3 is 13 amino acids. V shed 9 bases, J shed 0 bases, and the junction held 3 bases outside the gene matches. The PCR employed 60 Vbeta primers together with 13 Jbeta primers. The repertoire was sequenced with immunoSEQ multiplex PCR; TCRdb's copy has only in-frame clones and lacks some. The sample carries about 140,000 clones, about 72% recorded once. The rearrangement joins TRBV19 to TRBJ1-1; 8 bases agree with TRBD1. The source is a man aged 60 to 69 in good health and CMV-seronegative. Sequenced: PBMCs. The CDR3 sequence is CASHRGMNTEAFF. In DNA form, the CDR3 reads TGTGCCAGCCACAGGGGGATGAACACTGAAGCTTTCTTT.